What follows is one T cell receptor beta chain and its context. V was pared by 0 bases and J by 6 bases, with 2 bases of the junction left unmatched. The CDR3 has 14 residues. Germline V gene lookup returns CDR1 SGHRS and CDR2 YFSETQ. These data are taken from a study of blood T cell repertoires in COVID-19. As originally analysed: Cell counts per sample came from amplifying reference gene primers. TCRdb's copy holds only in-frame clones and misses some; the assay was immunoSEQ multiplex PCR. The V and J calls and the clone size are those of that table, but D and trimming were determined from the DNA. This sample has under 150,000 clones; roughly 77% occur once, and the top ten carry about 4%.

The sample taken for sequencing was peripheral blood. The rearrangement uses TRBV5-1 and TRBJ2-1, with 8 positions matching TRBD1. The origin of this receptor is a man in his sixties with acute or convalescent COVID-19. DNA for the CDR3: TGCGCCAGCAGCTTGGGGGACAGGTTCAATGAGCAGTTCTTC. It specifies CASSLGDRFNEQFF.